The source of this TCR beta chain is a study of blood T cell repertoires in COVID-19. Study information: Acute and convalescent COVID-19 specimens originated in the United States, Italy and Spain. In each case, the material was cDNA or gDNA derived from T cells, B-cell-depleted T cells, or PBMCs.

Recruited during active infection, patients (from Seattle) were subsequently followed longitudinally. Original analysis: Amplification from reference gene primers served as the basis for estimated nucleated cell counts. The method was immunoSEQ multiplex PCR; TCRdb's version includes in-frame clones alone and lacks a portion of them. V and J calls and clone size are given by that table; D and trimming were obtained from the DNA. This sample yields 150,000 to 200,000 clones, of which 87% are seen a single time; around 12% belongs to the top ten. This clone was seen a single time. J gave up 7 bases and V 5 bases, and 11 bases lay outside the gene matches. CDR3 size: 16 residues. Germline V gene lookup returns CDR1 SGHNT and CDR2 YYREEE (reference sequence).

The origin of this receptor is a woman aged 70-85 years with COVID-19, enrolled during active disease. The rearrangement links TRBV5-4 to TRBJ2-1; 11 nucleotides line up with TRBD1. Sequences were obtained from peripheral blood. CDR3 sequence reads: CASSTQSDRGRNEQFF. DNA for the CDR3: TGTGCCAGCAGTACGCAGTCGGACAGGGGGCGGAATGAGCAGTTCTTC.